This record looks at one T cell receptor (beta chain) sequence and its context. Its cognate antigen is unknown. This sample is drawn from a study of cytotoxic CD8 clonotypes in ibrutinib-treated CLL. General study results and limits: Public clonotypes proved infrequent, and on treatment they shrank or remained steady. Upon ibrutinib response clonality rose, and upon progression it fell back toward baseline. Starting clonality was above that of age-matched healthy donors and tracked circulating CD8+ T-cell counts.

There are 17 residues in the CDR3. V lost 4 bases and J lost 0, with 16 bases in between. In germline, CDR1 is SGHTA, CDR2 FQGNSA. TCRdb's table, derived via immunoSEQ multiplex PCR, lists solely in-frame clones and lacks some. The sample lists some 200,000 clones, over 55% occurring once. This receptor was obtained from a human donor with chronic lymphocytic leukemia. This chain joins TRBV7-2 and TRBJ1-3, with TRBD1 as a possible D gene (6 bases). Sequences were derived from PBMCs, sampled after 24 months of ibrutinib treatment. CDR3 region: CASSYAGDSRSGNTIYF. CDR3 sequence (DNA): TGTGCCAGCAGCTACGCAGGGGACTCCCGCTCTGGAAACACCATATATTTT.